This T cell receptor (beta chain) was obtained from a study of blood T cells in healthy people across ages. Study in general: Capture via template switching afforded approximately one barcoded beta molecule per two T cells.

The second PCR ran roughly 6 to 12 cycles with a sample-barcoded 5' primer and J-beta primers. Each cDNA molecule received a tag from a template-switch adaptor that had 12 random nucleotides. Sequencing yielded, for each sample, at least 2.5 million paired-end reads carrying CDR3. TCRdb independently ran MiXCR on the 5' RACE reads; one entry per CDR3 protein. The data contain about 900,000 distinct CDR3 sequences, roughly 50% of them singletons. Germline V CDR1 and CDR2: SQVTM, ANQGSEA. V was clipped by 2 bases and J by 1 base, with 10 bases between them. CDR3 length: 14 residues. Each sample yielded at least 5 micrograms of PBMC total RNA.

The chain couples TRBV29-1 to TRBJ2-3; D gene unclear. The sequence came from a man aged 25 to 40 in good health. The source material was blood. Written as DNA, the CDR3 is TGCAGCGTTGAAAAAGCGCTCCGCACAGATACGCAGTATTTT. Residues: CSVEKALRTDTQYF.